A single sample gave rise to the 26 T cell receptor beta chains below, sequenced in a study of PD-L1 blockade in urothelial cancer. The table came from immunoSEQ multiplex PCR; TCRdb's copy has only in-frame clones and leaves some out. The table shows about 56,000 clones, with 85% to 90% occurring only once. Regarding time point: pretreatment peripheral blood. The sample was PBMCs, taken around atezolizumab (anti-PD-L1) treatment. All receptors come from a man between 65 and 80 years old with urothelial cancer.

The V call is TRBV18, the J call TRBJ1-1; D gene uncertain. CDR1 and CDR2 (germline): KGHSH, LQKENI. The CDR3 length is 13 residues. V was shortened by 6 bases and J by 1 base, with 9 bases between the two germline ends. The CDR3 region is CASSQLTNTEAFF. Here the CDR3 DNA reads TGTGCCAGCTCCCAACTCACGAACACTGAAGCTTTCTTT.

CDR3 sequence (DNA): TGTGCCAGCAGCCAAGATGGATATCAGGACACTGAAGCTTTCTTT. It encodes CASSQDGYQDTEAFF. V gene TRBV4-2 combines with J gene TRBJ1-1; D gene uncertain. Trimming removed 0 bases at V and 3 bases at J, with 11 bases between. The CDR3 loop spans 15 amino acids. CDR1 is LGHNA and CDR2 is YNFKEQ in the germline V gene.

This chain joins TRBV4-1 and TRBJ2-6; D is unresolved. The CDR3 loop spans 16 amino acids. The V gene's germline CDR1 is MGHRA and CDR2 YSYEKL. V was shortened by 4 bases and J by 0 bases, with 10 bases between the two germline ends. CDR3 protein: CASSPTYSSGANVLTF. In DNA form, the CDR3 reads TGCGCCAGCAGCCCAACCTACAGCTCTGGGGCCAACGTCCTGACTTTC.

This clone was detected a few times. The CDR3 nucleotides are TGCGCCAGCAGCCAAGGGCAGGGTGGGAAAAACTACGAGCAGTACTTC. It encodes CASSQGQGGKNYEQYF. V gene TRBV4-1 combines with J gene TRBJ2-7; TRBD1 might be the D (5 bases). This CDR3 is 16 amino acids long. Germline values: CDR1 MGHRA, CDR2 YSYEKL. Trimming pared 1 base from V and 3 bases from J, leaving 16 bases between.

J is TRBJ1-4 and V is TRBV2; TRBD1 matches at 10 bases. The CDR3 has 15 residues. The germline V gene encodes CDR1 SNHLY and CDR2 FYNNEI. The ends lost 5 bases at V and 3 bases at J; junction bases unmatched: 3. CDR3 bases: TGTGCCAGCAGTAGACAGGGGGCACCTAATGAAAAACTGTTTTTT. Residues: CASSRQGAPNEKLFF.

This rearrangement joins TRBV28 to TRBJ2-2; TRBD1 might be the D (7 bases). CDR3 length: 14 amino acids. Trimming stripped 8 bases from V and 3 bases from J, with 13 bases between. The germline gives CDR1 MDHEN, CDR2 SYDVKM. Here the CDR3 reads CASQGGGDTGELFF. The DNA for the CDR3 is TGTGCCAGCCAGGGGGGCGGTGACACCGGGGAGCTGTTTTTT.

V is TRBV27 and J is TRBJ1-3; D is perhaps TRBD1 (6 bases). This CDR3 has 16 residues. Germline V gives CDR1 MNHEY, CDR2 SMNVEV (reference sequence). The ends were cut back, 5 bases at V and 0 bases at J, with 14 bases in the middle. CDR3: CASSPRGGFSGNTIYF. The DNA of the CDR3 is TGTGCCAGCAGTCCACGGGGGGGCTTCTCTGGAAACACCATATATTTT.

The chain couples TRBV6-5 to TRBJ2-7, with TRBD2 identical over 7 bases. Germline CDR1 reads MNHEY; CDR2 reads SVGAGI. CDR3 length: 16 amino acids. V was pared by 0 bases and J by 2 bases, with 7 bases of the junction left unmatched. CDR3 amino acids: CASSYSLGLAAYEQYF. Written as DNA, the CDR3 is TGTGCCAGCAGTTACTCGTTAGGCCTAGCGGCCTACGAGCAGTACTTC.

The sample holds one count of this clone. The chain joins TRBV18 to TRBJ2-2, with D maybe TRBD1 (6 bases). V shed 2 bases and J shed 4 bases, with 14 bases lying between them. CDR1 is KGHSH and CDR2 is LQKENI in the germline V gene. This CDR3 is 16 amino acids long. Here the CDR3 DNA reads TGTGCCAGCTCACCAGTTGGGGGCAGAGGCACCGGGGAGCTGTTTTTT. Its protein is CASSPVGGRGTGELFF.

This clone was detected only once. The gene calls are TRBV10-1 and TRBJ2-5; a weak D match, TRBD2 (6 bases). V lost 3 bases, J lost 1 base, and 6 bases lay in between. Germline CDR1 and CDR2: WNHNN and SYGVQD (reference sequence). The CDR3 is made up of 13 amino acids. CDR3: CASSDSGQETQYF. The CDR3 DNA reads TGCGCCAGCAGTGATAGCGGCCAAGAGACCCAGTACTTC.

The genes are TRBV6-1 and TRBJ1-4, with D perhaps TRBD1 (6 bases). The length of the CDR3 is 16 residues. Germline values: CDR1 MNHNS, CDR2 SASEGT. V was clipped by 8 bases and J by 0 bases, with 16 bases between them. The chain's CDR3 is CASGGRTVSTNEKLFF. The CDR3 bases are TGTGCCAGCGGTGGGAGGACAGTGTCAACTAATGAAAAACTGTTTTTT.

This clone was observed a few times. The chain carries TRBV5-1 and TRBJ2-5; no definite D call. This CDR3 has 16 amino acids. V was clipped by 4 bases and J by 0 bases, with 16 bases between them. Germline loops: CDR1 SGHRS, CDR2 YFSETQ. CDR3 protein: CASSQMGSLNQETQYF. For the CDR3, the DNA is TGCGCCAGCAGCCAGATGGGCAGCCTGAACCAAGAGACCCAGTACTTC.

CDR3 nucleotides: TGCGCCAGCAGCCCCCAGGAAAGATCGAACACTGAAGCTTTCTTT. Translated: CASSPQERSNTEAFF. The chain uses TRBV4-1 and TRBJ1-1; D is ambiguous. V lost 4 bases to trimming and J lost 1 base, with 13 bases between them. This CDR3 is 15 amino acids long. The germline CDR1 and CDR2 sequences are MGHRA and YSYEKL.

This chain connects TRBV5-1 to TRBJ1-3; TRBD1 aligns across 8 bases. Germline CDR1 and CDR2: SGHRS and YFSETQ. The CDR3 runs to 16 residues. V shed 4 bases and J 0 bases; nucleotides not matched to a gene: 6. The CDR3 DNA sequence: TGCGCCAGCAGCACCCGGACAGGGATCTCTGGAAACACCATATATTTT. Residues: CASSTRTGISGNTIYF.

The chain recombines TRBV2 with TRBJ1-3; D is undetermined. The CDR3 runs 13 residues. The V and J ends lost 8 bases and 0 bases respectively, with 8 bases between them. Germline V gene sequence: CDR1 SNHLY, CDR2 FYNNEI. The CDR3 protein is CASHLSSGNTIYF. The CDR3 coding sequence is TGTGCCAGCCACTTAAGCTCTGGAAACACCATATATTTT.

As DNA, the CDR3 is TGTGCCAGCAGCACCCTGGGGGGCGGGAGGGTGCAGTACTTC. Translation gives CASSTLGGGRVQYF. The rearrangement joins TRBV6-5 to TRBJ2-7; 9 bases line up with TRBD2. Per the germline V gene, CDR1 is MNHEY and CDR2 is SVGAGI. The CDR3 spans 14 residues. Trimming took 6 bases from V and 9 from J; bases not matched to a gene: 12.

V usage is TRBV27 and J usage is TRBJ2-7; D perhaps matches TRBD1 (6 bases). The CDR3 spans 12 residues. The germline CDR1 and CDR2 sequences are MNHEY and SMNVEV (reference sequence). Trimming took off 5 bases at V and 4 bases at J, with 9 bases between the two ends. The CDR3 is CASSRGGYEQYF. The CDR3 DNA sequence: TGTGCCAGCAGTCGAGGGGGATACGAGCAGTACTTC.

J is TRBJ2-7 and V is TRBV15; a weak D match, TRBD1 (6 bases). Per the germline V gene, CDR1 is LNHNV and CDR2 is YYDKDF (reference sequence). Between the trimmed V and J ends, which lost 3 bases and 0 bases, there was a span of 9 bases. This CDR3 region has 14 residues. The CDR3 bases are TGTGCCACCAGCAGTACAGGGAGCTCCTACGAGCAGTACTTC. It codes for CATSSTGSSYEQYF.

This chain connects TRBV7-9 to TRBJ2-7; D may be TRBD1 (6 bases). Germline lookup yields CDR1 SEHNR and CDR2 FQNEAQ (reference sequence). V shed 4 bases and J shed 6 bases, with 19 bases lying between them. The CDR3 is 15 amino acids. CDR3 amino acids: CASSSPSTGFPEQYF. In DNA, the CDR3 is TGTGCCAGCAGCTCCCCCTCCACAGGGTTTCCCGAGCAGTACTTC.

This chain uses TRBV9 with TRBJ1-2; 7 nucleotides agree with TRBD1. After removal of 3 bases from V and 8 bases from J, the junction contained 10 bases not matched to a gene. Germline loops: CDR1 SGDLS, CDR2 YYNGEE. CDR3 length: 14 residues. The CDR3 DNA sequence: TGTGCCAGCAGCGGAGCCGGGACAGAGGGCGGCTACACCTTC. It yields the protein CASSGAGTEGGYTF.

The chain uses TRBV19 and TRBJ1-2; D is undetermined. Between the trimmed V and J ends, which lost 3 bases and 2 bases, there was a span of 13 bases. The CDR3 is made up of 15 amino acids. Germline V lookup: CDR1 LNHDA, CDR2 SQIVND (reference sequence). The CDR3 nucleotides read TGTGCCAGTAGTATTGAGCAGCCAGGCAACTATGGCTACACCTTC. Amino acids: CASSIEQPGNYGYTF.

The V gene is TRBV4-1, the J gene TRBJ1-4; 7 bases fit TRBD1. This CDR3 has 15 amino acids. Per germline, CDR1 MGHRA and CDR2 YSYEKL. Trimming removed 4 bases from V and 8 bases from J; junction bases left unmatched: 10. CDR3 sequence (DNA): TGCGCCAGCAGCCCAGAACAGGGGCCCCGAGAAAAACTGTTTTTT. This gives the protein CASSPEQGPREKLFF.

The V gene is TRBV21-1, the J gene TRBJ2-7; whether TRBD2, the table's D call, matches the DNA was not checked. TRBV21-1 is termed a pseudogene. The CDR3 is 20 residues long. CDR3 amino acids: CASSSPNPLPRSSYLREQYF. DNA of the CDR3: TGTGCCAGCAGCAGCCCTAACCCCCTCCCGAGGAGCAGTTACCTTCGCGAGCAGTACTTC.

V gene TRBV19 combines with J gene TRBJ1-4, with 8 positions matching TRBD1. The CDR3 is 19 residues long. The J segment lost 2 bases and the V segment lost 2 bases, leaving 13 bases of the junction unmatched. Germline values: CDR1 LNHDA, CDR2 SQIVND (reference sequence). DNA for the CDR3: TGTGCCAGTAGTATAAGGACAGGGAAACCGATGGGGACTAATGAAAAACTGTTTTTT. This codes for CASSIRTGKPMGTNEKLFF.

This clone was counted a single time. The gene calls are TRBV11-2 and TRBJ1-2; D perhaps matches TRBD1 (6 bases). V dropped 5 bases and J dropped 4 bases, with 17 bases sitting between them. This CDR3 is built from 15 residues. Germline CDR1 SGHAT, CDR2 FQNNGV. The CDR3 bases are TGTGCCAGCAGCCCCTTCCCGACAGGCCCCTATGGCTACACCTTC. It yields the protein CASSPFPTGPYGYTF.

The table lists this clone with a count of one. DNA of the CDR3: TGTGCCAGCAGGGCACAGGGTCCCTTGGCAAACGAGCAGTACTTC. This sequence encodes CASRAQGPLANEQYF. This sequence joins TRBV5-6 and TRBJ2-7; D possibly corresponds to TRBD1 (6 bases). V was pared by 5 bases and J by 5 bases, with 20 bases between. CDR1 is SGHDT and CDR2 is YYEEEE in the germline V gene. The CDR3 has 15 residues.